The source of this T cell receptor beta chain is a study of human T cells and chemical hapten exposure. Findings and limits, study-wide: In comparison with controls, expanded TCRs gave rise to a significantly larger number of large CDR3 similarity clusters.

MiXCR, applied by TCRdb to the RACE reads, yields one record per CDR3 protein. Here the sample spans tens of thousands of distinct CDR3 sequences, roughly 10% being singletons. Regarding time point: patch test 3, about 24 weeks after DPC sensitization. Documented treatment: therapeutic diphenylcyclopropenone sensitization with weekly scalp DPC. This clonotype was counted between two and nine times. The antigen is not known. This specimen consisted of whole blood, obtained in connection with sensitization to the hapten diphenylcyclopropenone (DPC). The TCR sequence derives from a woman aged 45-59 years with alopecia areata. Some clones in this sample may be carry-over from other donors' samples.

This chain's CDR3 is CASSIEGRGPYGYTF. The CDR3 DNA follows: TGTGCCAGTAGTATTGAAGGGAGGGGGCCCTATGGCTACACCTTC. The chain recombines TRBV19 with TRBJ1-2; 7 bases agree with TRBD1. Per the germline V gene, CDR1 is LNHDA and CDR2 is SQIVND (reference sequence). V shed 3 bases and J 4 bases; nucleotides not matched to a gene: 8. This CDR3 is 15 amino acids long.